The following is a TCR beta chain sequence with its context. Original analysis: Reference gene primers were amplified, and this amplification served to estimate nucleated cell counts. Assay: immunoSEQ multiplex PCR; the TCRdb copy retains only in-frame clones and omits some. The D gene and trimming were derived from the DNA, and the V and J assignments and clone size from that table. In the table there are 150,000 to 200,000 clones, roughly 80% of which are singletons. This specimen belongs to a study of blood T cell repertoires in COVID-19. Study background: Samples of COVID-19 (acute and convalescent) were obtained from the United States, Italy and Spain. The analysed material was cDNA or gDNA that came from T cells, B-cell-depleted T cells, or PBMCs.

Sequenced input: peripheral blood. The TCR sequence derives from an older man with active or convalescent COVID-19.

The CDR3 is CASSSPRGSSNTGELFF. The CDR3 DNA reads as TGTGCCAGCAGCTCGCCTCGCGGGAGTTCTAACACCGGGGAGCTGTTTTTT. This chain links TRBV7-9 with TRBJ2-2; 7 nucleotides match TRBD2. The germline V gene encodes CDR1 SEHNR and CDR2 FQNEAQ (reference sequence). The CDR3 is 17 residues long. V dropped 4 bases and J dropped 2; count of bases not matched to a gene: 10.